The 18 T cell receptor beta chains below all came from one sample that was sequenced in a study of CD8 T cells in ankylosing spondylitis. Study-wide results and caveats: A TCR beta motif of eight highly homologous variants appeared characteristic of ankylosing spondylitis blood.

Antigen specificity for these receptors is unknown. TCRdb passed the 5' RACE reads through MiXCR, listing each CDR3 protein once. This table has about 340,000 distinct CDR3 sequences, less than 9.5% appearing once. Sequencing input: blood, either unsorted or a sorted T cell fraction (not recorded which). All receptors come from a male donor with ankylosing spondylitis.

This clonotype was observed a handful of times. V and J are TRBV15 and TRBJ2-3; 8 bases are shared with TRBD1. This CDR3 is 16 amino acids long. Germline V gene sequence: CDR1 LNHNV, CDR2 YYDKDF (reference sequence). Trimming cost V 0 bases and J 4 bases; bases outside gene matches: 6. The CDR3 region is CATSREPGQGSDTQYF. In DNA, the CDR3 is TGTGCCACCAGCAGAGAGCCCGGACAGGGATCAGATACGCAGTATTTT.

The genes are TRBV27 and TRBJ1-2; D gene ambiguous. With 5 bases removed from V and 1 base from J, the gap between germline ends came to 5 bases. The CDR3 is 12 residues long. Germline-derived CDR1 and CDR2 are MNHEY and SMNVEV (reference sequence). CDR3 nucleotides: TGTGCCAGCAGTCAGGATAACTATGGCTACACCTTC. Amino acid sequence: CASSQDNYGYTF.

V and J are TRBV7-9 and TRBJ2-7; D not certain. The CDR3 runs 15 residues. Looked up from germline, CDR1 is SEHNR and CDR2 is FQNEAQ (reference sequence). The V and J ends lost 5 bases and 4 bases respectively, with 18 bases between them. The CDR3 sequence: CASSQQQKGSYEQYF. The CDR3, as DNA: TGTGCCAGCAGCCAACAGCAAAAGGGTAGTTACGAGCAGTACTTC.

V is TRBV5-1 and J is TRBJ2-2; 11 bases align to TRBD1. The CDR3 length is 16 residues. The trim removed 4 bases at V and 4 bases at J, leaving 6 bases unmatched. Germline CDR1 and CDR2: SGHRS and YFSETQ. CDR3 sequence: CASSASGTGGTGELFF. For the CDR3, the DNA is TGCGCCAGCAGCGCATCCGGGACAGGGGGCACCGGGGAGCTGTTTTTT.

The CDR3 sequence is CSVGGGNYGYTF. The CDR3 coding sequence is TGCAGCGTTGGCGGGGGAAACTATGGCTACACCTTC. The chain uses TRBV29-1 and TRBJ1-2; a weak D match, TRBD1 (5 bases). This CDR3 region has 12 residues. Per the germline V gene, CDR1 is SQVTM and CDR2 is ANQGSEA. Trimming took 4 bases from V and 2 from J, leaving 8 bases between them.

This clonotype was recorded a few times. The CDR3 reads CASSLGRILAYEQYF. CDR3 in DNA: TGTGCCAGCAGTTTAGGACGGATACTCGCCTACGAGCAGTACTTC. The genes are TRBV12-3 or TRBV12-4 and TRBJ2-7, with unresolved D. The CDR3 loop spans 15 amino acids. V lost 1 base and J 2 bases, leaving 12 bases between the germline ends.

This clonotype has just a few counts. The chain combines TRBV20-1 with TRBJ2-2; D assignment may be TRBD1 or TRBD2 (7 bases each). Trimming took off 1 base at V and 5 bases at J, with 20 bases between the two ends. Germline V CDR1 and CDR2: DFQATT, SNEGSKA (reference sequence). This CDR3 comprises 17 residues. The CDR3 sequence: CSARGTGGTALTGELFF. The CDR3 DNA sequence: TGCAGTGCTAGAGGGACCGGGGGGACAGCCTTGACCGGGGAGCTGTTTTTT.

Many counts were recorded for this clonotype. The V gene is TRBV7-2, the J gene TRBJ1-6; D may be TRBD1 (5 bases). V lost 5 bases and J lost 4, with 9 bases in between. CDR3 length: 14 residues. The germline gives CDR1 SGHTA, CDR2 FQGNSA. DNA of the CDR3: TGTGCCAGCAGCCGGGACCTATATAATTCACCCCTCCACTTT. Amino acid sequence: CASSRDLYNSPLHF.

In this sample, this clonotype turned up many times. The V and J genes are TRBV20-1 and TRBJ2-5; tentative D call: TRBD1 (5 bases). CDR3 length: 12 residues. Between the trimmed V and J ends, which lost 7 bases and 1 base, there was a span of 10 bases. Germline lookup yields CDR1 DFQATT and CDR2 SNEGSKA (reference sequence). For the CDR3, the DNA is TGCAGTGTGGACATATCCCAAGAGACCCAGTACTTC. Residues: CSVDISQETQYF.

This clonotype was seen many times. The CDR3 coding sequence is TGTGCCAGCAGCTGGGGACTCGACAATGAGCAGTTCTTC. It is translated as CASSWGLDNEQFF. J is TRBJ2-1 and V is TRBV7-6; weak D call: TRBD2 (6 bases). This CDR3 has 13 residues. Germline V gives CDR1 SGHVS, CDR2 FNYEAQ. Trimming took off 4 bases at V and 5 bases at J, with 9 bases between the two ends.

The CDR3: CASSYDLTGELFF. CDR3 in DNA: TGTGCCAGCAGCTACGACCTCACCGGGGAGCTGTTTTTT. This chain links TRBV6-5 with TRBJ2-2; D unresolved. V was pared by 6 bases and J by 4 bases, with 9 bases between. The CDR3 contains 13 residues. In germline, CDR1 is MNHEY, CDR2 SVGAGI.

This clonotype was counted only a few times. J is TRBJ1-4 and V is TRBV12-3 or TRBV12-4; unclear D gene. The CDR3 extends over 14 amino acids. V was shortened by 4 bases and J by 3 bases, with 9 bases between the two germline ends. CDR3 DNA sequence: TGTGCCAGCAGTTCGGGGTTAGCTAATGAAAAACTGTTTTTT. This translates into CASSSGLANEKLFF.

This clonotype was picked up a small number of times. The chain carries TRBV12-3 or TRBV12-4 and TRBJ2-3; 8 bases are a match to TRBD2. V lost 5 bases, J lost 2 bases, and 12 bases stayed unmatched. This CDR3 has 17 amino acids. The CDR3 region is CASSSSPLADSTDTQYF. The CDR3 nucleotides read TGTGCCAGCAGTAGCAGTCCACTAGCGGACTCCACAGATACGCAGTATTTT.

This clonotype showed up just a few times. The rearrangement uses TRBV29-1 and TRBJ2-5; 10 bases are a match to TRBD2. The junction had 7 bases not matched to a gene; V was cut back by 4 bases and J by 5 bases. The CDR3 runs 14 residues. Germline CDR1 is SQVTM and CDR2 is ANQGSEA. This CDR3 is CSVGPSGSTETQYF. The CDR3 DNA sequence: TGCAGCGTTGGTCCTAGCGGGAGCACGGAGACCCAGTACTTC.

This clonotype was seen more than once but under ten times. The CDR3 is CAWREGFPDTQYF. CDR3 nucleotides: TGTGCCTGGAGGGAAGGGTTCCCAGATACGCAGTATTTT. The gene calls are TRBV30 and TRBJ2-3; D is unresolved. V shed 3 bases and J shed 4 bases, with 11 bases lying between them. CDR3 length: 13 amino acids. Germline CDR1 GTSNPN, CDR2 SVGIG (reference sequence). Variable domain in full (rest from reference TRBV30 and TRBJ2-3): SQTIHQWPATLVQPVGSPLSLECTVEGTSNPNLYWYRQAAGRGLQLLFYSVGIGQISSEVPQNLSASRPQDRQFILSSKKLLLSDSGFYLCAWREGFPDTQYFGPGTRLTVL.

This clonotype was seen a handful of times. CDR3 in amino acids: CASSLVSGLEYGYTF. The CDR3 coding sequence is TGTGCCAGCAGCCTCGTTTCGGGGCTAGAGTATGGCTACACCTTC. The V gene is TRBV7-9, the J gene TRBJ1-2; maybe TRBD1 (5 bases). CDR3 length: 15 residues. Germline V lookup: CDR1 SEHNR, CDR2 FQNEAQ (reference sequence). V lost 5 bases and J lost 5, with 18 bases in between.

The chain uses TRBV28 and TRBJ2-6; TRBD1 agrees at 8 bases. The V gene end was trimmed by 2 bases and the J gene end by 4 bases; junction bases not matched to a gene: 7. CDR3 size: 17 residues. Germline V gene data show CDR1 as MDHEN and CDR2 as SYDVKM. Here the CDR3 reads CASSLAAGGVGANVLTF. The CDR3, as DNA: TGTGCCAGCAGTTTAGCTGCAGGGGGCGTGGGGGCCAACGTCCTGACTTTC.

This clonotype showed up many times. The V call is TRBV6-2 or TRBV6-3, the J call TRBJ1-2, with a tentative D call TRBD1 (5 bases). Germline-derived CDR1 and CDR2 are MNHEY and SVGEGT. This CDR3 spans 17 amino acids. V was clipped by 2 bases and J by 0 bases, with 16 bases between them. The CDR3 DNA reads as TGTGCCAGCAGTTACAGCCTTCAGGGACGATCTAACTATGGCTACACCTTC. Translated: CASSYSLQGRSNYGYTF.